These 28 T cell receptor beta chains were all obtained from the same sample, sequenced in a study of graft-versus-host responses after intestinal transplantation. Produced via immunoSEQ multiplex PCR; TCRdb's table is partial and in-frame only. The sample records around 76,000 clones, over 85% being singletons. The antigens these receptors bind are not known. Specimen: unstimulated CD8+ T cells sorted from spleen or lymph node cells, collected before intestinal transplant. Receptors were obtained from a human donor who received an intestinal transplant.

This clone was seen a single time. V is TRBV19 and J is TRBJ2-7; 8 bases fit TRBD2. The trim removed 6 bases at V and 2 bases at J, leaving 9 bases unmatched. Germline CDR1 LNHDA, CDR2 SQIVND (reference sequence). The CDR3 covers 15 residues. The CDR3 DNA follows: TGTGCCAGTAGGTCTGGAAGCGGGAGCCCCTACGAGCAGTACTTC. This gives the protein CASRSGSGSPYEQYF.

This clone was recorded once. The rearrangement links TRBV19 to TRBJ2-5; D perhaps matches TRBD2 (6 bases). Germline V gives CDR1 LNHDA, CDR2 SQIVND (reference sequence). V was shortened by 5 bases and J by 6 bases, with 10 bases between the two germline ends. The CDR3 loop spans 12 amino acids. Written as DNA, the CDR3 is TGTGCCAGTAGTTGGGGGGATCAGACCCAGTACTTC. It is translated as CASSWGDQTQYF.

The CDR3 coding sequence is TGTGCCAGCAGTGAATGGGGGGACGGACAGAACTATGGCTACACCTTC. Translation: CASSEWGDGQNYGYTF. The chain combines TRBV25-1 with TRBJ1-2; possible D gene TRBD1, 6 bases. CDR1 MGHDK and CDR2 SYGVNS come from the germline V gene. V was shortened by 1 base and J by 2 bases, with 14 bases between the two germline ends. CDR3 length: 16 amino acids.

This clone was detected only once. The chain recombines TRBV7-8 with TRBJ2-7; TRBD2 agrees at 11 bases. The junction had 12 bases not matched to a gene; V was cut back by 5 bases and J by 0 bases. The CDR3 has 18 residues. Germline CDR1 and CDR2: SGHVS and FQNEAQ. CDR3 region: CASSDTSGLAGSSYEQYF. CDR3 DNA: TGTGCCAGCAGCGACACCTCAGGACTAGCGGGTAGCTCCTACGAGCAGTACTTC. The complete variable domain, with remaining parts taken from reference TRBV7-8 and TRBJ2-7, reads GAGVSQSPRYKVAKRGQDVALRCDPISGHVSLFWYQQALGQGPEFLTYFQNEAQLDKSGLPSDRFFAERPEGSVSTLKIQRTQQEDSAVYLCASSDTSGLAGSSYEQYFGPGTRLTVT.

The chain carries TRBV15 and TRBJ2-1, with D possibly matching TRBD1 (5 bases). This CDR3 contains 14 residues. Germline V gene data show CDR1 as LNHNV and CDR2 as YYDKDF (reference sequence). Trimming removed 8 bases from V and 5 bases from J, with 16 bases in between. The CDR3 reads CATEDVGRDNEQFF. CDR3 DNA: TGTGCCACCGAGGATGTGGGCAGGGACAATGAGCAGTTCTTC. Drawing the rest from reference TRBV15 and TRBJ2-1, the complete variable domain is DAMVIQNPRYQVTQFGKPVTLSCSQTLNHNVMYWYQQKSSQAPKLLFHYYDKDFNNEADTPDNFQSRRPNTSFCFLDIRSPGLGDTAMYLCATEDVGRDNEQFFGPGTRLTVL.

The chain recombines TRBV27 with TRBJ2-3; D gene ambiguous. Trimming removed 4 bases from V and 2 bases from J, with 10 bases in between. The CDR3 consists of 14 residues. Germline CDR1 and CDR2: MNHEY and SMNVEV (reference sequence). CDR3 residues: CASSSRQNTDTQYF. The CDR3, as DNA: TGTGCCAGCAGTTCCCGGCAGAACACAGATACGCAGTATTTT.

The chain links TRBV7-3 to TRBJ1-1; no reliable D call. The V gene's germline CDR1 is SGHTA and CDR2 FQGTGA. The germline V and J ends were trimmed by 2 bases and 7 bases, with 11 bases remaining between them. There are 13 residues in the CDR3. The CDR3 here is CASSLGFEGEAFF. The CDR3 nucleotides read TGTGCCAGCAGCTTAGGGTTTGAGGGTGAAGCTTTCTTT. The full variable domain, in which reference TRBV7-3 and TRBJ1-1 provide the parts outside the CDR3, is GAGVSQTPSNKVTEKGKYVELRCDPISGHTALYWYRQSLGQGPEFLIYFQGTGAADDSGLPNDRFFAVRPEGSVSTLKIQRTERGDSAVYLCASSLGFEGEAFFGQGTRLTVV.

CDR3: CASSCRQRVNLYEQYF. CDR3 in DNA: TGTGCCAGCAGCTGTAGACAGAGGGTCAACCTCTACGAGCAGTACTTC. The V and J genes are TRBV5-6 and TRBJ2-7; perhaps D is TRBD1 or TRBD2 (5 bases each). The length of the CDR3 is 16 residues. V shed 3 bases and J shed 3 bases, with 19 bases lying between them. Per germline, CDR1 SGHDT and CDR2 YYEEEE.

This clone was seen only once. The V and J genes are TRBV5-1 and TRBJ2-5; a weak D match, TRBD1 (5 bases). The CDR3 extends over 15 amino acids. CDR1 SGHRS and CDR2 YFSETQ come from the germline V gene. The V gene lost 5 bases and the J gene lost 5 bases, with 19 bases spanning the gap. The CDR3 protein is CASRSPQGAGETQYF. In nucleotides, the CDR3 is TGCGCCAGCAGATCCCCCCAGGGTGCCGGGGAGACCCAGTACTTC.

There are a few counts of this clone. The chain carries TRBV6-1 and TRBJ1-4; 7 bases are shared with TRBD1. From germline, CDR1 is MNHNS and CDR2 SASEGT. V was clipped by 4 bases and J by 6 bases; unmatched bases: 11. The CDR3 spans 16 residues. The CDR3 region has the DNA TGTGCCAGCAGTGGATGGGAAGGGGGCGCGGATGAAAAACTGTTTTTT. As protein: CASSGWEGGADEKLFF.

The chain employs TRBV9 and TRBJ2-1; 8 bases fit TRBD2. V trimming: 0 bases; J trimming: 12 bases; junction bases outside the gene matches: 11. From germline, CDR1 is SGDLS and CDR2 YYNGEE. This CDR3 spans 15 amino acids. CDR3 sequence (DNA): TGTGCCAGCAGCGTAGAGAGCGGGGGTCTCCTGGGGCAGTTCTTC. It is translated as CASSVESGGLLGQFF.

V is TRBV10-1 and J is TRBJ1-2, with TRBD1 matching 7 bases. Germline assignment: CDR1 WNHNN and CDR2 SYGVQD (reference sequence). Trimming at V came to 0 bases and at J to 1 base, leaving 14 bases not matched to a gene. The CDR3 has 19 residues. CDR3 sequence: CASSESISPCRDSNYGYTF. In nucleotides, the CDR3 is TGCGCCAGCAGTGAGTCCATTAGCCCCTGCCGGGACAGTAACTATGGCTACACCTTC.

The chain employs TRBV10-3 and TRBJ2-4; unclear D gene. Trimming removed 2 bases from V and 2 bases from J, with 13 bases in between. Germline CDR1 is ENHRY and CDR2 is SYGVKD. The CDR3 consists of 16 residues. CDR3 coding DNA: TGTGCCATCAGTGAGGAGAGAGGATGGCCCAAAAACATTCAGTACTTC. Its protein is CAISEERGWPKNIQYF.

This chain joins TRBV10-3 and TRBJ2-5, with TRBD1 identical over 7 bases. This CDR3 has 15 amino acids. Per the germline V gene, CDR1 is ENHRY and CDR2 is SYGVKD. J was trimmed by 5 bases and V by 3 bases; bases with no gene match: 9. The CDR3: CAISEEGQPQETQYF. The CDR3 DNA reads as TGTGCCATCAGTGAAGAGGGACAGCCCCAGGAGACCCAGTACTTC.

V gene TRBV30 combines with J gene TRBJ1-1; 7 bases agree with TRBD1. The CDR3 runs to 14 residues. Per germline, CDR1 GTSNPN and CDR2 SVGIG (reference sequence). V dropped 4 bases and J dropped 8; count of bases not matched to a gene: 13. The CDR3 DNA reads as TGTGCCTGGAAATTTATAGGGGGCGGAGAGGAAGCTTTCTTT. Protein product: CAWKFIGGGEEAFF.

This clone was seen just once. The chain carries TRBV6-5 and TRBJ1-1; 7 bases are shared with TRBD1. Germline V gives CDR1 MNHEY, CDR2 SVGAGI. This CDR3 contains 13 residues. V lost 5 bases, J lost 6 bases, and 6 bases stayed unmatched. The DNA for the CDR3 is TGTGCCAGCAGTGGAGAGGGGGCCCCTGAAGCTTTCTTT. Translated: CASSGEGAPEAFF.

J is TRBJ2-5 and V is TRBV2, with D perhaps TRBD2 (6 bases). The CDR3 runs 16 residues. V was clipped by 4 bases and J by 3 bases, with 18 bases between them. CDR1 SNHLY and CDR2 FYNNEI come from the germline V gene. The CDR3 loop reads CASSAPEMGTEETQYF. The CDR3 bases are TGTGCCAGCAGTGCCCCGGAAATGGGGACTGAAGAGACCCAGTACTTC.

This chain uses TRBV7-9 with TRBJ2-4, with D tentatively TRBD1 (6 bases). Germline CDR1 is SEHNR and CDR2 is FQNEAQ (reference sequence). V was pared by 0 bases and J by 9 bases, with 18 bases between. The length of the CDR3 is 16 residues. CDR3 loop: CASSLADIKGVGIQYF. DNA of the CDR3: TGTGCCAGCAGCTTAGCAGACATCAAGGGGGTTGGCATTCAGTACTTC.

The rearrangement joins TRBV6-5 to TRBJ2-2; the D is unclear. CDR1 is MNHEY and CDR2 is SVGAGI in the germline V gene. This CDR3 comprises 16 residues. The V end lost 1 base, the J end lost 3 bases, and 12 bases lay between the germline ends. CDR3 DNA: TGTGCCAGCAGTTACTTGGTTCCTTTAGACACCGGGGAGCTGTTTTTT. This sequence encodes CASSYLVPLDTGELFF.

The chain has TRBV6-1 and TRBJ2-1; D is perhaps TRBD2 (5 bases). Germline lookup yields CDR1 MNHNS and CDR2 SASEGT. Between the trimmed V and J ends, which lost 6 bases and 6 bases, there was a span of 15 bases. The CDR3 has 14 residues. The CDR3 sequence is CASRKDPEGNEQFF. CDR3 nucleotides: TGTGCCAGCAGGAAGGATCCCGAGGGCAATGAGCAGTTCTTC.

The chain joins TRBV5-1 to TRBJ1-1, with a tentative D call TRBD1 (5 bases). Deletions cut 1 base from V and 4 bases from J, with 14 bases between. From germline, CDR1 is SGHRS and CDR2 YFSETQ. This CDR3 contains 15 residues. This CDR3 is CASSLSTAGGTEAFF. The CDR3 DNA sequence: TGCGCCAGCAGCTTGTCGACCGCCGGGGGCACTGAAGCTTTCTTT.

The CDR3 region has the DNA TGTGCCAGCAGACCGGGACAGTTCTACGAGCAGTACTTC. Protein: CASRPGQFYEQYF. The chain recombines TRBV27 with TRBJ2-7, with TRBD1 identical over 7 bases. The CDR3 totals 13 residues. Germline V gene data show CDR1 as MNHEY and CDR2 as SMNVEV (reference sequence). J was trimmed by 3 bases and V by 6 bases; bases with no gene match: 5.

The V call is TRBV2, the J call TRBJ1-6, with a weak D call TRBD1 (5 bases). The V end was cut by 6 bases, the J end by 7 bases, with 16 bases between. The CDR3 has 15 residues. CDR1 is SNHLY, CDR2 FYNNEI, per germline. The CDR3 here is CASSPPGPMNSPLHF. The CDR3 coding sequence is TGTGCCAGCAGCCCCCCGGGACCGATGAATTCACCCCTCCACTTT. The whole variable domain, filled in from reference TRBV2 and TRBJ1-6, reads EPEVTQTPSHQVTQMGQEVILRCVPISNHLYFYWYRQILGQKVEFLVSFYNNEISEKSEIFDDQFSVERPDGSNFTLKIRSTKLEDSAMYFCASSPPGPMNSPLHFGNGTRLTVT.

The gene calls are TRBV2 and TRBJ1-5; D gene uncertain. CDR1 and CDR2 (germline): SNHLY, FYNNEI. Trimming cost V 1 base and J 4 bases, with 11 bases left between them. The CDR3 loop spans 15 amino acids. DNA of the CDR3: TGTGCCAGCAGTGAAGGAGGGTGGCCAAATCAGCCCCAGCATTTT. This encodes CASSEGGWPNQPQHF.

The V and J genes are TRBV7-8 and TRBJ2-3; weak D call: TRBD2 (6 bases). This CDR3 is built from 14 residues. Germline values: CDR1 SGHVS, CDR2 FQNEAQ. V shed 8 bases and J shed 2 bases, with 14 bases lying between them. The DNA for the CDR3 is TGTGCCAGCGGCCAACCGGACTACACAGATACGCAGTATTTT. Its translation is CASGQPDYTDTQYF.

The chain uses TRBV4-2 and TRBJ1-1; D is possibly TRBD1 (5 bases). Germline V gene data show CDR1 as LGHNA and CDR2 as YNFKEQ. This CDR3 is 17 amino acids long. V shed 0 bases and J shed 7 bases, with 21 bases lying between them. The CDR3 DNA reads as TGTGCCAGCAGCCAAGATTCGATCGGGGGAGGGGTGGATGAAGCTTTCTTT. Translated: CASSQDSIGGGVDEAFF.

This chain uses TRBV11-3 with TRBJ2-1; D possibly corresponds to TRBD2 (6 bases). Trimming stripped 4 bases from V and 5 bases from J, with 12 bases between. Germline V gene sequence: CDR1 SGHNT, CDR2 YENEEA. The CDR3 sequence is 14 residues long. The CDR3 region has the DNA TGTGCCAGCAGCTCCCGGGACTCGCACAATGAGCAGTTCTTC. It translates to CASSSRDSHNEQFF. The entire variable domain, with the rest obtained from reference TRBV11-3 and TRBJ2-1, is as follows: EAGVVQSPRYKIIEKKQPVAFWCNPISGHNTLYWYLQNLGQGPELLIRYENEEAVDDSQLPKDRFSAERLKGVDSTLKIQPAELGDSAVYLCASSSRDSHNEQFFGPGTRLTVL.

The J gene is TRBJ2-5, the V gene TRBV5-1; D is unresolved. The DNA matches TRBJ2-7 better at its end, which makes the J call doubtful. In germline, CDR1 is SGHRS, CDR2 YFSETQ. The CDR3 spans 14 residues. The CDR3 nucleotides are TGCGCCAGCAGCTTGGAAACGGTCCCCGACGAGCAGTACTTC. Residues: CASSLETVPDEQYF.